The sequence of this TCR beta chain was determined in a study of technical replicates of blood from several donors. This clone was found once. Produced via immunoSEQ multiplex PCR; TCRdb's table is partial and in-frame only. The table records 55,000 to 80,000 clones, 93% of them present only once. V gave up 0 bases and J gave up 9 bases, with 9 bases separating them. Per the germline V gene, CDR1 is DFQATT and CDR2 is SNEGSKA (reference sequence). CDR3 length: 11 amino acids. The gene calls are TRBV20-1 and TRBJ2-7; perhaps TRBD2 as D (6 bases). Sequenced material: T cells isolated from PBMCs. The sequence was collected from a human donor in good health. This CDR3 is CSARDGRGQYF. In DNA form, the CDR3 reads TGCAGTGCTAGAGATGGGCGGGGGCAGTACTTC.